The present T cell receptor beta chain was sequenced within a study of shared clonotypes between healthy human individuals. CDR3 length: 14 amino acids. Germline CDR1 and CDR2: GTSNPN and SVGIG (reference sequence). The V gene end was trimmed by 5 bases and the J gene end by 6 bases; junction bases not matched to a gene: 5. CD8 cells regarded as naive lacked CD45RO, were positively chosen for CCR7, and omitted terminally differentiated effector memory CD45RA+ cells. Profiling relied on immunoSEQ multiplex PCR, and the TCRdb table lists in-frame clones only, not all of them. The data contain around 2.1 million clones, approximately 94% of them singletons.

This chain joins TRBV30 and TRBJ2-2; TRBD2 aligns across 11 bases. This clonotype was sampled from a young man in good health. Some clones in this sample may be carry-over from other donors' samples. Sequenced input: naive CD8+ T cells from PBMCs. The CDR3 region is CAWGTSGRSGELFF. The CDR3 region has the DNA TGTGCCTGGGGGACTAGCGGTCGTTCCGGGGAGCTGTTTTTT.